The 11 T cell receptor beta chains below were found in one sample sequenced in a study of STAT5B mutations in CD4+ large granular lymphocyte leukemia. Generated by immunoSEQ multiplex PCR, the TCRdb table keeps only in-frame clones and is missing some. The top ten clones hold 60% of a sample with thousands of clones, around four fifths of them seen once. Sequencing was performed on PBMCs. These receptor sequences come from a man older than 75 with CD4+ T-cell large granular lymphocyte leukemia.

Here the CDR3 DNA reads TGCAGCGTTGAAATTCCGGGACTCCCAAGTAATGGCTACACCTTC. Encoded protein: CSVEIPGLPSNGYTF. This chain connects TRBV29-1 to TRBJ1-2, with a possible D match to TRBD1 (5 bases). This CDR3 is built from 15 residues. The V end lost 2 bases, the J end lost 6 bases, and 19 bases lay between the germline ends. Germline V gene lookup returns CDR1 SQVTM and CDR2 ANQGSEA. Together with reference TRBV29-1 and TRBJ1-2, the CDR3 gives the full variable domain: SAVISQKPSRDICQRGTSLTIQCQVDSQVTMMFWYRQQPGQSLTLIATANQGSEATYESGFVIDKFPISRPNLTFSTLTVSNMSPEDSSIYLCSVEIPGLPSNGYTFGSGTRLTVV.

In its sample, this clone is large. This sequence joins TRBV27 and TRBJ1-5; TRBD1 agrees at 8 bases. The CDR3 is 17 amino acids. The germline V gene encodes CDR1 MNHEY and CDR2 SMNVEV (reference sequence). V was pared by 1 base and J by 3 bases, with 8 bases of the junction left unmatched. The CDR3 loop is CASSLYRDRLNNQPQHF. CDR3 coding DNA: TGTGCCAGCAGTTTATACCGGGACAGGTTGAACAATCAGCCCCAGCATTTT.

This chain links TRBV7-7 with TRBJ2-3, with D uncertain. Germline-derived CDR1 and CDR2 are SSHAT and FNYEAQ (reference sequence). The CDR3 has 14 residues. Trimming cost V 1 base and J 0 bases, with 5 bases left between them. The CDR3 DNA reads as TGTGCCAGCAGCTTAGGTAGGAGCACAGATACGCAGTATTTT. Translating it yields CASSLGRSTDTQYF.

The V and J genes are TRBV7-9 and TRBJ1-6; D call uncertain. CDR1 and CDR2 from the germline V gene are SEHNR and FQNEAQ (reference sequence). The V gene lost 1 base and the J gene lost 4 bases, with 5 bases spanning the gap. The CDR3 consists of 14 residues. The CDR3 sequence is CASSLVIYNSPLHF. The DNA for the CDR3 is TGTGCCAGCAGCTTAGTTATATATAATTCACCCCTCCACTTT. Looking up the rest from reference TRBV7-9 and TRBJ1-6 gives the full variable domain: DTGVSQNPRHKITKRGQNVTFRCDPISEHNRLYWYRQTLGQGPEFLTYFQNEAQLEKSRLLSDRFSAERPKGSFSTLEIQRTEQGDSAMYLCASSLVIYNSPLHFGNGTRLTVT.

The chain employs TRBV9 and TRBJ2-3; 7 bases map to TRBD2. The CDR3 length is 15 residues. V dropped 3 bases and J dropped 0; count of bases not matched to a gene: 4. Per the germline V gene, CDR1 is SGDLS and CDR2 is YYNGEE. As DNA, the CDR3 is TGTGCCAGCAGCGAGGGGAGGGTGAGCACAGATACGCAGTATTTT. Protein: CASSEGRVSTDTQYF.

This clone came up a few times. The J gene is TRBJ1-5, the V gene TRBV19; possibly TRBD1 for D (6 bases). Trimming stripped 5 bases from V and 1 base from J, with 12 bases between. Looked up from germline, CDR1 is LNHDA and CDR2 is SQIVND (reference sequence). The CDR3 runs to 15 residues. Here the CDR3 reads CASSLGARSNQPQHF. The CDR3 coding sequence is TGTGCCAGTAGTCTGGGGGCTCGGAGCAATCAGCCCCAGCATTTT.

The rearrangement links TRBV29-1 to TRBJ1-1; TRBD1 agrees at 10 bases. Looked up from germline, CDR1 is SQVTM and CDR2 is ANQGSEA. J gave up 4 bases and V 6 bases, and 5 bases lay outside the gene matches. The CDR3 covers 13 residues. As DNA, the CDR3 is TGCAGCGTCGGACAGGGGGTGGTCACTGAAGCTTTCTTT. Protein sequence: CSVGQGVVTEAFF.

There are a few counts of this clone. The CDR3, as DNA: TGTGCCAGCAGCCAAGCGGGAGAGAGCGAGCAGTACTTC. Encoded protein: CASSQAGESEQYF. The chain recombines TRBV28 with TRBJ2-7; TRBD2 matches at 8 bases. Germline CDR1 and CDR2: MDHEN and SYDVKM. V dropped 6 bases and J dropped 6; count of bases not matched to a gene: 7. This CDR3 is 13 amino acids long.

The rearrangement uses TRBV7-2 and TRBJ2-2; TRBD1 might be the D (6 bases). The ends were cut back, 2 bases at V and 7 bases at J, with 11 bases in the middle. Germline V gene data show CDR1 as SGHTA and CDR2 as FQGNSA. This CDR3 is 14 amino acids long. The CDR3 region is CASSLLGGVGELFF. CDR3 sequence (DNA): TGTGCCAGCAGCTTATTAGGGGGAGTCGGGGAGCTGTTTTTT.

This chain joins TRBV19 and TRBJ2-7, with D tentatively TRBD1 (6 bases). V was trimmed by 3 bases and J by 2 bases, leaving 14 bases between them. This CDR3 is 15 amino acids long. Germline values: CDR1 LNHDA, CDR2 SQIVND (reference sequence). CDR3 sequence: CASSIDRIIPYEQYF. The CDR3 DNA sequence: TGTGCCAGTAGTATCGACAGGATCATTCCCTACGAGCAGTACTTC.

The rearrangement uses TRBV11-2 and TRBJ2-7; 10 bases match TRBD2. Germline V lookup: CDR1 SGHAT, CDR2 FQNNGV. The trim removed 3 bases at V and 2 bases at J, leaving 13 bases unmatched. This CDR3 contains 18 residues. The CDR3, as DNA: TGTGCCAGCAGCTTCCCGGCTAGCGGGGGAGCTGCCGCCTACGAGCAGTACTTC. The encoded protein is CASSFPASGGAAAYEQYF.